The text below deals with one T cell receptor beta chain. This entry is derived from a study of T-cell reconstitution after alpha-beta-depleted transplantation in children. Unique molecular identifiers featured in how the TCRbeta library was prepared. TCRdb analysed the PCR reads with MiXCR anew, one entry per CDR3 protein. The data hold nearly 350,000 distinct CDR3 sequences, with about 17% observed a single time. Germline lookup yields CDR1 ENHRY and CDR2 SYGVKD. Trimming took 2 bases from V and 6 from J; bases not matched to a gene: 5. The CDR3 has 15 amino acids. The V call is TRBV10-3, the J call TRBJ2-1; 9 nucleotides align to TRBD2. The receptor comes from a male patient aged 2-15 years who had a stem cell transplant for acute lymphoblastic leukemia, so the T cells may come from the graft donor. The starting material was PBMCs, mostly from graft donor cells, obtained 360 days after TCRalphabeta/CD19-depleted stem cell transplant. The CDR3: CAISEAGGPGNEQFF. The CDR3 coding sequence is TGTGCCATCAGTGAGGCGGGAGGGCCGGGCAATGAGCAGTTCTTC.